The clone carrying this T cell receptor beta chain was counted between two and nine times. These data come from a study of regulatory T cells in long-lasting Graves disease. Germline V gene lookup returns CDR1 SGHTA and CDR2 FQGNSA. J gave up 6 bases and V 0 bases, and 14 bases lay outside the gene matches. This CDR3 spans 17 amino acids. Sequencing libraries for TCR beta were prepared with iRepertoire HTBI primers and Arm-PCR of CDR3 regions. Study processing details: Looking across samples, the authors found 62 TRBV and 14 TRBJ segments. One entry per CDR3 protein, called by TCRdb with MiXCR from the multiplex PCR reads. The V and J calls were not made by the authors but by TCRdb's processing. In the table there are roughly 450,000 distinct CDR3 sequences, 23% of which are singletons. Time point in this sample: persistent/refractory GD, antithyroid drugs over 5 years with positive TRAb. The TCR library was made from RNA extracted from PBMCs.

The V gene is TRBV7-2, the J gene TRBJ2-7; 7 nucleotides align to TRBD2. Sample: peripheral blood mononuclear cells (PBMCs), taken when the disease was refractory, from a patient treated with antithyroid drugs. This receptor was identified in a female donor with Graves disease. CDR3 DNA: TGTGCCAGCAGCTTAGCCCCGGTGGGCGGGAGAGTCTGCGAGCAGTACTTC. This sequence encodes CASSLAPVGGRVCEQYF.